This TCR beta chain was identified during a study of T cell changes during pregnancy in multiple sclerosis. This clone was detected a few times. The protocol was immunoSEQ multiplex PCR, while the TCRdb copy is restricted to in-frame clones and leaves out a portion. The sample consists of under 55,000 clones, less than 95% of them appearing once. Looked up from germline, CDR1 is SEHNR and CDR2 is FQNEAQ (reference sequence). With 5 bases removed from V and 4 bases from J, the gap between germline ends came to 12 bases. The CDR3 spans 13 residues. The sequencing used CD4+ T cells from peripheral blood mononuclear cells, collected in the third trimester of pregnancy. The receptor was isolated from a female donor with multiple sclerosis, enrolled in a pregnancy study. The J gene is TRBJ2-7, the V gene TRBV7-9; D is undetermined. CDR3 coding DNA: TGTGCCAGCAGCCCAGTCCCCTTTTACGAGCAGTACTTC. Residues: CASSPVPFYEQYF.